There are a few counts of the clone carrying this T cell receptor beta chain. Its target is unknown. The CDR3 is made up of 16 amino acids. J lost 3 bases, V lost 1 base, and 9 bases had no gene match. TCRdb reprocessed the RT-PCR reads via MiXCR and lists one record per CDR3 protein. The sample contains 650,000 to 800,000 distinct CDR3 sequences, about 15% of which appear only once. The entry originates in a study of response to subunit inactivated influenza vaccine. Study-level results: The authors suggested that few new T cells are recruited per seasonal influenza vaccination.

This receptor was taken from a man aged 50-59 years who received an inactivated influenza vaccine. The V and J genes are TRBV12-3 or TRBV12-4 and TRBJ2-7, with TRBD1 identical over 7 bases. The sample consisted of PBMCs from blood, taken 14 days before vaccination. The CDR3 loop is CASSLGPGTAIYEQYF. The CDR3 region has the DNA TGTGCCAGCAGTTTAGGACCGGGGACAGCGATCTACGAGCAGTACTTC.